The T cell receptor (beta chain) under discussion was sequenced for a study of T cells in Graves' hyperthyroidism and ophthalmopathy. The CDR3 is 15 amino acids. Trimming took off 0 bases at V and 0 bases at J, with 9 bases between the two ends. Germline CDR1 SGHRS, CDR2 YFSETQ. Researchers amplified the TCR beta CDR3 regions from RNA transcripts. With the HTBI primer set, the TCR CDR3 went through a first round of RT-PCR. TCRdb re-derived calls from the multiplex PCR reads in MiXCR, one entry per CDR3 protein. The sample includes under 350,000 distinct CDR3 sequences, approximately 13% of them seen just once.

The clonotype comes from a woman aged 35 to 49 with Graves' ophthalmopathy. This sequence joins TRBV5-1 and TRBJ1-1, with a weak D call TRBD1 (6 bases). The sequenced sample was blood. CDR3 nucleotides: TGCGCCAGCAGCTTGGTTGGGGGCGTGAACACTGAAGCTTTCTTT. Protein sequence: CASSLVGGVNTEAFF.